This T cell receptor beta chain was profiled in a study of Tregs in tolerant kidney transplant recipients. General study points: Nucleotide sequences could not be compared across some patients' samples due to primer changes. Few patients were studied, so findings need validation in larger groups.

V lost 6 bases, J lost 5 bases, and 12 bases lay in between. The CDR3 contains 13 residues. CDR1 and CDR2 from the germline V gene are SNHLY and FYNNEI. An overnight rest at 37°C with about 220 IU/ml IL-2 preceded regulatory T cell sorting from thawed PBMCs. TCRdb's table, derived via immunoSEQ multiplex PCR, lists solely in-frame clones and lacks some. The table has roughly 69,000 clones, more than 95% seen once. For this clone: The antigen is unknown.

This sequence joins TRBV2 and TRBJ2-3, with a tentative D call TRBD1 (6 bases). Sequences were derived from Tregs from blood, sampled before the transplant. The receptor was derived from a human donor who received a combined kidney and bone marrow transplant. The CDR3 DNA reads as TGTGCCAGCAGACAACAGGGTGGAGATACGCAGTATTTT. It specifies CASRQQGGDTQYF.